This TCR beta chain stems from a study of cytomegalovirus exposure and HLA in healthy donors. Broader study findings: In a later analysis, common viral pathogens appeared linked to several of the most significant clusters. Many donors shared some public TCRs, even though most TCR sequences were rare.

It was with 60 Vbeta and 13 Jbeta primers that the PCR ran. Libraries were prepared by immunoSEQ multiplex PCR; TCRdb keeps only in-frame clonotypes and omits some of them. The sample includes about 140,000 clones, roughly 68% of them seen just once. As to this clone: The antigen remains undetermined. At the DNA level, this CDR3 is encoded by other sequences in the same sample as well.

After removal of 3 bases from V and 5 bases from J, the junction contained 9 bases not matched to a gene. The length of the CDR3 is 15 residues. Germline V gives CDR1 SGHRS, CDR2 YFSETQ. Sequencing input: PBMCs. The source is a man under 40 in good health and CMV-seropositive. This chain joins TRBV5-1 and TRBJ1-1; 8 positions agree with TRBD1. The CDR3 DNA sequence: TGCGCCAGCAGCTCCGGACAGGGAGGAGGGACTGAAGCTTTCTTT. Encoded protein: CASSSGQGGGTEAFF.